The rows below give T cell receptor beta chains drawn from one sample of a study of T-cell memory formation after mild COVID-19. TCRdb recomputed calls from the 5' RACE reads with MiXCR, one row per CDR3 protein. The sample lists hundreds of thousands of distinct CDR3 sequences, 20% to 25% occurring once. The sample taken for sequencing was PBMCs or a T cell subset sorted from them (not recorded which). The source of these receptors is a man between 18 and 35 years old who had mild COVID-19 (a few samples of this study predate the infection). Cell type and time point are not known. Each CDR3 is given with its conserved first and last residue. D genes are given only for firm matches. Clone size appears in some rows only: once, few, many, or a class for an expanded clone.

>TRBJ1-2|-|TRBV7-9|few|11
TGTGCCAGCAGCGCCTACTATGGCTACACCTTC
CASSAYYGYTF
>TRBJ1-1|TRBD1|TRBV7-9|few|12
TGTGCCAGCAGCGGAGGGGGCTTGGAAGCTTTCTTT
CASSGGGLEAFF
>TRBJ1-1|-|TRBV9|-|14
TGTGCCAGCAGCGTAGCGGGCAGCCAGGATGAAGCTTTCTTT
CASSVAGSQDEAFF
>TRBJ2-5|TRBD1|TRBV7-2|few|15
TGTGCCAGCTCCTCCCCGGACAGGGCTCTAAAGACCCAGTACTTC
CASSSPDRALKTQYF
>TRBJ2-1|TRBD2|TRBV11-2|few|19
TGTGCCAGCAGCTTCGATGGCCGACTAGCGGGGGTACCCGACAGGGAGCAGTTCTTC
CASSFDGRLAGVPDREQFF
>TRBJ1-1|-|TRBV5-1|few|15
TGCGCCAGCAGCTGGAGGGGCGGACTGAACACTGAAGCTTTCTTT
CASSWRGGLNTEAFF
>TRBJ2-3|-|TRBV7-9|-|14
TGTGCCAGCAGCTTTTTCCAGAACACAGATACGCAGTATTTT
CASSFFQNTDTQYF
>TRBJ1-5|-|TRBV5-6|few|12
TGTGCCAGCGGTACAGCGGATCAGCCCCAGCATTTT
CASGTADQPQHF
>TRBJ2-3|TRBD2|TRBV5-4|-|15
TGTGCCAGCCGACGGGGGGGGCAGGGCACAGATACGCAGTATTTT
CASRRGGQGTDTQYF
>TRBJ2-3|TRBD2|TRBV9|few|17
TGTGCCAGTGGGGGCGGGGGGCCCATCTCTAGCACAGATACGCAGTATTTT
CASGGGGPISSTDTQYF
>TRBJ2-1|TRBD1|TRBV5-8|-|14
TGTGCCAGCAACCCGACAGGGGGGAAGGATGAGCAGTTCTTC
CASNPTGGKDEQFF
>TRBJ1-5|TRBD1|TRBV2|many|13
TGTGCCAGCAGGCGGGACAGTAATCAGCCCCAGCATTTT
CASRRDSNQPQHF
>TRBJ1-4|-|TRBV7-2|-|15
TGTGCCAGCAGCCCGGCGGTTACAACTAATGAAAAACTGTTTTTT
CASSPAVTTNEKLFF
>TRBJ2-5|TRBD2|TRBV7-2|many|14
TGTGCCAGCAGCTCCGGGGGGGCCGGGGAGACCCAGTACTTC
CASSSGGAGETQYF